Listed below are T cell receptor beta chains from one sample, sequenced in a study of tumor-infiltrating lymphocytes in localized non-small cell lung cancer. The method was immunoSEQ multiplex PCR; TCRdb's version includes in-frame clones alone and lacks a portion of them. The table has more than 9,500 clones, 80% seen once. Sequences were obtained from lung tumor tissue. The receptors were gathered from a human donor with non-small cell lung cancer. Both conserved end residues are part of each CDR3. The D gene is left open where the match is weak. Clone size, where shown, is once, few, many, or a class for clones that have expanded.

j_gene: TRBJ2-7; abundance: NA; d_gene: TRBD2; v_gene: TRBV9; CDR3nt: TGTGCCAGCAGCGTAGCTAGCGGGGGGCGAATGTACGAGCAGTACTTC; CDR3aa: CASSVASGGRMYEQYF
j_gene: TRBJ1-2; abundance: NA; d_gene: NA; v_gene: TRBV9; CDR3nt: TGTGCCAGCAGCGTGGTGTCGGCCGAGGGGTCTAACTATGGCTACACCTTC; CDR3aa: CASSVVSAEGSNYGYTF
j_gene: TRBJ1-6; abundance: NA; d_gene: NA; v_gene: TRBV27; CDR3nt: TGTGCCAGCAGTTTCAATGGACTTGATAATTCACCCCTCCACTTT; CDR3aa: CASSFNGLDNSPLHF
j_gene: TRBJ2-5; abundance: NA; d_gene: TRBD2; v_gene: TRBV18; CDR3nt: TGTGCCAGCTCACCGGGACTAGCCCCAGAGACCCAGTACTTC; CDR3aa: CASSPGLAPETQYF
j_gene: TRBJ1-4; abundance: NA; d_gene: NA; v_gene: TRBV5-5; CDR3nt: TGTGCCAGCAGCTTGGAACTGGGCGTTAATGAAAAACTGTTTTTT; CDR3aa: CASSLELGVNEKLFF
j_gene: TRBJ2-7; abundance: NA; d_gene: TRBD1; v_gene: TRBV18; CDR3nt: TGTGCCAGCTCACCAAGCCGGGACAGGGGGCTGGACGAGCAGTACTTC; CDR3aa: CASSPSRDRGLDEQYF
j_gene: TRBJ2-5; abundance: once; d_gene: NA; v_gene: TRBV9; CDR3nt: TGTGCCAGCAGCGTAGCTCACATCCAAGAGACCCAGTACTTC; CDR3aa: CASSVAHIQETQYF
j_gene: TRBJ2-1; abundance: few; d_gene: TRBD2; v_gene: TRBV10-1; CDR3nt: TGCGCCAGCAGTGAGACGGGACTAGCACTCAATGAGCAGTTCTTC; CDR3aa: CASSETGLALNEQFF
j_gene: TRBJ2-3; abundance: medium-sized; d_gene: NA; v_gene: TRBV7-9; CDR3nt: TGTGCCAGCAGCCCAGGGGCGAGCACAGATACGCAGTATTTT; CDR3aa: CASSPGASTDTQYF
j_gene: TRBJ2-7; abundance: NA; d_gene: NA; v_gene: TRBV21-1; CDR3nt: TGTGCCAGCAGCAAAGAGAATGCAGGGAAACACGAGCAGTACTTC; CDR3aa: CASSKENAGKHEQYF
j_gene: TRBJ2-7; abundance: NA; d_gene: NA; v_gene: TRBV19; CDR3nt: TGTGCCAGTAGTATAAGGTGGGGAAGCTACGAGCAGTACTTC; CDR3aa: CASSIRWGSYEQYF
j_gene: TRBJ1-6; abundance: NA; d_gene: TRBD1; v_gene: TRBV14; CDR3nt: TGTGCCAGCAGCCAAGTGAGGGACAGAAATTCACCCCTCCACTTT; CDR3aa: CASSQVRDRNSPLHF
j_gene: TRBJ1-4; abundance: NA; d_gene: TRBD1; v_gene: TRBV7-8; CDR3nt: TGTGCCAGCAGCCCGACAGGGGATGTACTGTTTTTT; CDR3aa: CASSPTGDVLFF
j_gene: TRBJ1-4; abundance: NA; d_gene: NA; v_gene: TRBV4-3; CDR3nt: TGCGCCAGCAGCCAAGATACGGGAAGGGCTGAAAAACTGTTTTTT; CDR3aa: CASSQDTGRAEKLFF
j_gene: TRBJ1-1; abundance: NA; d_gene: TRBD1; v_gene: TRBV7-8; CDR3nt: TGTGCCAGCAGCCCCCGGACAGGGAAGAACACTGAAGCTTTCTTT; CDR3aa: CASSPRTGKNTEAFF
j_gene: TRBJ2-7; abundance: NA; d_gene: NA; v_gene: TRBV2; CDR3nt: TGTGCCAGCAGATACAGCTACGAGCAGTACTTC; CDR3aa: CASRYSYEQYF
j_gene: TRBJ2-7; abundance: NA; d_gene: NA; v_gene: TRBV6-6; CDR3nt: TGTGCCAGCAGTAAAGGGGGTTCCGAGCAGTACTTC; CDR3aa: CASSKGGSEQYF
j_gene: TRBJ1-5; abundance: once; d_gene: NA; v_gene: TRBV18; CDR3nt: TGTGCCAGCTCGGTTCAGGGAGGTGGTCAGCCCCAGCATTTT; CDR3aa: CASSVQGGGQPQHF
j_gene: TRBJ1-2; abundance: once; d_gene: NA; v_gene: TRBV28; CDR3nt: TGTGCCAGCAGTTTATTGGGGGCCGTCTATGGCTACACCTTC; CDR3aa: CASSLLGAVYGYTF
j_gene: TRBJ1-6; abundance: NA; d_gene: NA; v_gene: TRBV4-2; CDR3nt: TGTGCCAGCAGCCAGGCACAGGGCTCCTATAATTCACCCCTCCACTTT; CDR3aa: CASSQAQGSYNSPLHF
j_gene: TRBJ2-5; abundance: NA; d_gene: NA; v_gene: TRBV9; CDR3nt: TGTGCCAGCAGCGTCCAAACAGGGCCTGGGGAGACCCAGTACTTC; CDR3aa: CASSVQTGPGETQYF
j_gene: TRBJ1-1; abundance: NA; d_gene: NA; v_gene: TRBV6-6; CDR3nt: TGTGCCAGCAGCTCCGGGGTCGGATACCTGAACACTGAAGCTTTCTTT; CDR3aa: CASSSGVGYLNTEAFF
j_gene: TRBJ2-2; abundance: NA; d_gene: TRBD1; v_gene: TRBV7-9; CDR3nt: TGTGCCAGCGGACGGGCAGGGGGCGGCACCGGGGAGCTGTTTTTT; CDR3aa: CASGRAGGGTGELFF
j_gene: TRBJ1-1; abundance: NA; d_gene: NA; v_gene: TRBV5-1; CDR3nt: TGCGCCAGCAGCTTCTCTGGACAGATGAACACTGAAGCTTTCTTT; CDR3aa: CASSFSGQMNTEAFF
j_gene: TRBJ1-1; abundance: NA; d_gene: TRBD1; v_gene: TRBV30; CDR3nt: TGTGCCTGGGACCCCAGGGGGCTGAACACTGAAGCTTTCTTT; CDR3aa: CAWDPRGLNTEAFF
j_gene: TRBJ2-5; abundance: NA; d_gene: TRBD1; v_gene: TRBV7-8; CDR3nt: TGTGCCAGCAGCTTAGCAGGGACAGGACAAGAGACCCAGTACTTC; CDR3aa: CASSLAGTGQETQYF
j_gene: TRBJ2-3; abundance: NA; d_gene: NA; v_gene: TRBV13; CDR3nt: TGTGCCAGCAGTTTAAGGCTAATTTTCGATACGCAGTATTTT; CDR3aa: CASSLRLIFDTQYF
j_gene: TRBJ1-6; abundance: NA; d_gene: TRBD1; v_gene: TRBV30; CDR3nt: TGTGCCTGGACCACAGGGGGAGGGAATTCACCCCTCCACTTT; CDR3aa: CAWTTGGGNSPLHF
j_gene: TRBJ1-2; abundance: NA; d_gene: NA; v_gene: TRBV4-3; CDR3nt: TGCGCCAGCAGCCAAGATGTAGGGACTGTCTATGGCTACACCTTC; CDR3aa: CASSQDVGTVYGYTF
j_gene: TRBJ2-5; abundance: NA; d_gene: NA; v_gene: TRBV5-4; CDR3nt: TGTGCCAGCAGCCATGGACAGCCCCAAGAGACCCAGTACTTC; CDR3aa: CASSHGQPQETQYF
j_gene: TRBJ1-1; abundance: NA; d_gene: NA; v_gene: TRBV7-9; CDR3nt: TGTGCCAGCAGCTTAGATAGGCAGAGAGCTTTCTTT; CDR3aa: CASSLDRQRAFF
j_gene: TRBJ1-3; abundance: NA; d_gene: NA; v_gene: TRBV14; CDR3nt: TGTGCCAGCAGCCAAGACGGAATCTCTGGAAACACCATATATTTT; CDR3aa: CASSQDGISGNTIYF
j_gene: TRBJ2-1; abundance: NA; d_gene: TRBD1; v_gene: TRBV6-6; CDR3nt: TGTGCCAGCAGTTACGGACAGGGGGCGGGTGAGCAGTTCTTC; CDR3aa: CASSYGQGAGEQFF
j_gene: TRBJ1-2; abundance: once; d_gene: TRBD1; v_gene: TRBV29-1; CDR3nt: TGCAGCGCGCCCCGGGACAGGGATTATGGCTACACCTTC; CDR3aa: CSAPRDRDYGYTF
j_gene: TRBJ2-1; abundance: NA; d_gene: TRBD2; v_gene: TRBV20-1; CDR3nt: TGCAGTGCTAGTGAACTAGCGGACCAGTTCTTC; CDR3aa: CSASELADQFF
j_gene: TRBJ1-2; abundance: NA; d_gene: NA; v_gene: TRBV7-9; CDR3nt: TGTGCCAGCACCCCACCAGCTAACTATGGCTACACCTTC; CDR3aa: CASTPPANYGYTF
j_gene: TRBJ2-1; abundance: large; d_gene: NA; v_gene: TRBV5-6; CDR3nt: TGTGCCAGCAGCTTAGGAGTCTACAATGAGCAGTTCTTC; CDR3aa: CASSLGVYNEQFF
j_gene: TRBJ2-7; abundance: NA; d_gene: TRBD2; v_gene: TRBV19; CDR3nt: TGTGCCAGTAGTATTGGGACTAGCGGGGGCTACGAGCAGTACTTC; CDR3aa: CASSIGTSGGYEQYF
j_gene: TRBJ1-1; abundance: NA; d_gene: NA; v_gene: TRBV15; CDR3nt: TGTGCCACCAGCGGGGGGGCTGGGAACACTGAAGCTTTCTTT; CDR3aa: CATSGGAGNTEAFF
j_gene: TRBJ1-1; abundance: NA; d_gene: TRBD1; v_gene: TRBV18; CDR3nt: TGTGCCAGCTCACCACAGGGGGCGAACACTGAAGCTTTCTTT; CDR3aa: CASSPQGANTEAFF